The present T cell receptor (beta chain) was sequenced within a study of blood T cells in healthy people across ages. Then a second PCR, running roughly 7 to 11 cycles, was carried out with a sample-barcoded 5' primer and a J-beta primer mix. From the 5' RACE reads, TCRdb called clonotypes with MiXCR, one entry per CDR3 protein. The profile shows over 1,500,000 distinct CDR3 sequences, about 39% of them singletons. The CDR3 loop spans 15 amino acids. Trimming took 2 bases from V and 3 from J, leaving 11 bases between them. Sequenced input: blood. The chain links TRBV12-3 or TRBV12-4 to TRBJ2-1, with D perhaps given as TRBD1 or TRBD2 (5 bases each). This receptor was taken from a human donor in good health. CDR3 sequence reads: CASSLWGTNYNEQFF. DNA for the CDR3: TGTGCCAGCAGTTTATGGGGGACCAACTACAATGAGCAGTTCTTC.